This T cell receptor (beta chain) was sequenced during a study of T cells after yellow fever vaccination (dated by TCRdb to the late 2010s). Context from the whole study: Libraries from fractions with low cell numbers were prepared with the SMART-Seq v4 Ultra Low Input RNA kit. Bulk TCR alpha and beta repertoires were sequenced longitudinally to track T-cell clones before and after primary and booster YFV17D yellow fever vaccination. Two healthy male donors, one aged 18 to 30 and one aged 30 to 40 years, were included in the cohort. Bulk PBMC replicates and cell subsets were isolated from blood drawn at multiple timepoints before and after both primary and secondary immunization.

This clonotype showed up just a few times. It has no known antigen specificity. The input lacks base qualities; no much larger clone sits a single base away. The CDR3 contains 16 residues, cysteine and phenylalanine counted. Only the CDR3 portion is preserved as DNA: 48 bases, with reading frame beginning at the first base. CDR1 and CDR2 (MDHEN, SYDVKM) derive from the germline V gene. Between the V and J ends, shortened by 10 bases and 3 bases respectively, the junction contains 23 bases. Sequenced using an Illumina NovaSeq 6000. Synthesis of TCR cDNA relied on 5'RACE template switching, a step that introduced a universal primer site along with unique molecular identifiers. Priming of cDNA synthesis was performed from both the TCR alpha and TCR beta constant segments. Library amplification involved two PCR steps, and the second step added sample barcodes and sequencing adapters. Libraries were sequenced on Illumina HiSeq 2500 (2x100 bp) or NovaSeq (2x150 bp). From the authors' description of their analysis: Demultiplexing of reads and collapsing into UMI consensus sequences were performed with MIGEC, and V(D)J alignment was carried out with MiXCR. Clonotypes responding to the vaccine were identified with edgeR on replicate PBMC samples, with the criteria of FDR below 0.01 and a log2 fold change above 5 up to day 15. Bulk clonotypes were assigned CD4 or CD8 identity according to which sequenced CD4 or CD8 repertoire held them at higher abundance. TCRdb itself trimmed the public reads at Q25 with fastp, ran MiXCR and retained productive beta chains. Rows are unified per CDR3 protein, each entry keeping the most common DNA and genes. TCRdb, not the original authors, processed these V and J calls. The sample yields 300,000 to 350,000 distinct CDR3 sequences; about 4% were counted once. The top ten constitute roughly a quarter of the sample.

General findings and caveats noted by the study authors: A small share of clonotypes occurred in both CD4 and CD8 compartments, likely arising from convergent recombination. Because the study included only a couple of donors, the extent to which the findings can be generalized is limited. Most clones expanded after primary vaccination (almost 97% of CD4 and roughly 90% of CD8) were re-detected after the booster, suggesting that broad memory maintenance occurred. Computational filtering was required because FACS-sorted repertoires could contain abundant contaminating clonotypes from the bulk population. Compared with the primary T-cell response, the secondary T-cell response was faster but weaker, reaching its peak on day 5 rather than on day 15.

Reading the label with the study, this specimen's treatment or condition is: live attenuated yellow fever vaccine strain. At each blood-draw timepoint, two biological replicates of bulk PBMCs were collected. A standard Ficoll-Paque protocol was used to isolate PBMCs from peripheral blood. TriZol was used to extract RNA from bulk PBMCs, CD4 and CD8 fractions, and dextramer-positive and dextramer-negative fractions. Sequenced here: PBMCs, sampled 5 days after the yellow fever booster vaccination. The sequence was obtained from a man between 18 and 29 years old who received the YFV17D yellow fever vaccine. The chain joins TRBV28 to TRBJ2-3, with a tentative D call of TRBD1 or TRBD2, each matching 6 bases. The nucleotide sequence reads as follows: TGTGCCACCAGCAAAGGGGGGCACCGCGGAACAGATACGCAGTATTTT. It codes for CATSKGGHRGTDTQYF. With the rest looked up from the reference TRBV28 and TRBJ2-3 genes rather than sequenced, the full variable domain is DVKVTQSSRYLVKRTGEKVFLECVQDMDHENMFWYRQDPGLGLRLIYFSYDVKMKEKGDIPEGYSVSREKKERFSLILESASTNQTSMYLCATSKGGHRGTDTQYFGPGTRLTVL.